The 3 T cell receptor beta chains given below trace back to one sample, sequenced in a study of cytomegalovirus exposure and HLA in healthy donors. PCR primers comprised 60 Vbeta and 13 Jbeta primers. Measured with immunoSEQ multiplex PCR; TCRdb has only the in-frame clones, and not every one. This sample's clone table lists 70,000 to 100,000 clones. Sequencing was done on a sample of PBMCs. The origin of the receptors is a man aged 18 to 29 in good health and CMV-seropositive.

The CDR3 DNA reads as TGTGCCAGCTCACCCGAGGTCCCTAACTATGGCTACACCTTC. This codes for CASSPEVPNYGYTF. The chain employs TRBV18 and TRBJ1-2; D gene uncertain. The germline gives CDR1 KGHSH, CDR2 LQKENI. The CDR3 spans 14 residues. V dropped 3 bases and J dropped 0 bases, with 8 bases sitting between them.

The chain carries TRBV29-1 and TRBJ2-7, with TRBD1 matching 9 bases. The CDR3 is 14 residues long. Germline lookup yields CDR1 SQVTM and CDR2 ANQGSEA. The junction had 14 bases not matched to a gene; V was cut back by 7 bases and J by 7 bases. The CDR3 DNA is TGCAGCGCTGGTTCCGGGACAGGGTCCCTGGAGCAGTACTTC. Its translation: CSAGSGTGSLEQYF.

The chain couples TRBV29-1 to TRBJ1-1, with D hard to call. Germline CDR1 is SQVTM and CDR2 is ANQGSEA. The CDR3 loop spans 13 amino acids. V lost 5 bases and J 0 bases, leaving 10 bases between the germline ends. The CDR3 here is CSVREGLNTEAFF. The DNA for the CDR3 is TGCAGCGTTAGGGAGGGATTGAACACTGAAGCTTTCTTT.